This T cell receptor (beta chain) emerged from a study of PD-1 blockade in classical Hodgkin lymphoma. The study, taken as a whole, reports: Before treatment, TCR diversity in newly diagnosed patients was reportedly lower than in healthy donors.

CDR1 and CDR2 from the germline V gene are SGHRS and YFSETQ. V lost 7 bases, J lost 2 bases, and 10 bases stayed unmatched. CDR3 length equals 15 residues. Assay: immunoSEQ multiplex PCR; the TCRdb copy retains only in-frame clones and omits some. Found here are 90,000 to 130,000 clones, roughly 87% of them singletons; the top ten hold just under 20%. This clone was observed a handful of times. Its target is unknown. Relapse after autologous stem cell transplantation occurred in every patient, and brentuximab vedotin exposure varied. Complete response, partial response or progressive disease constituted the best responses recorded.

This sequence originates from a human donor with classical Hodgkin lymphoma. The sample consisted of peripheral blood mononuclear cells (PBMCs), taken before the second cycle of nivolumab. The V gene is TRBV5-1, the J gene TRBJ2-5; 8 nucleotides align to TRBD2. The CDR3 nucleotides read TGCGCCAGCCACAGAGGAACGGGAGGGCAAGAGACCCAGTACTTC. It is translated as CASHRGTGGQETQYF.